The following is a TCR beta chain sequence with its context. Antigen specificity is unknown. The data were taken from a study of cytomegalovirus exposure and HLA in healthy donors. Researchers ran the PCR with 60 Vbeta and 13 Jbeta primers. TCRdb's table, derived via immunoSEQ multiplex PCR, lists solely in-frame clones and lacks some. The table lists around 180,000 clones, 70% to 85% of them singletons. Study-wide results and caveats: Through in vitro validation, three CMV-associated chains were shown to be specific for CMV antigens. Apart from CMV serostatus, no immune exposure information was available.

Germline assignment: CDR1 MNHEY and CDR2 SMNVEV (reference sequence). With 5 bases removed from V and 0 bases from J, the gap between germline ends came to 11 bases. There are 15 residues in the CDR3. Input material: PBMCs. The clonotype originates from a woman aged 40-49 years in good health and CMV-seronegative. The rearrangement joins TRBV27 to TRBJ1-3; D not resolved. The CDR3 region is CASSGTRSSGNTIYF. CDR3 in DNA: TGTGCCAGCAGTGGCACGAGGTCCTCTGGAAACACCATATATTTT.